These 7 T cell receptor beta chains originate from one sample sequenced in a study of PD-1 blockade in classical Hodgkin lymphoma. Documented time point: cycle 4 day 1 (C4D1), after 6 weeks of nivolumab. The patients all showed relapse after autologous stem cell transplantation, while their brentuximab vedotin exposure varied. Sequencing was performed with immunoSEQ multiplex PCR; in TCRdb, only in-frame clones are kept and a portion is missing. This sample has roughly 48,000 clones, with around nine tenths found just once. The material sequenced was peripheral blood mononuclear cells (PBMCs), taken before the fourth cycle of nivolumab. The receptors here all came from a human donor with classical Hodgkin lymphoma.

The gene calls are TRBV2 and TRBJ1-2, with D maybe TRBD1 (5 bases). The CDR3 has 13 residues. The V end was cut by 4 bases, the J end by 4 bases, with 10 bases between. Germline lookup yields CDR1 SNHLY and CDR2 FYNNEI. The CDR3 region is CASSAGGSYGYTF. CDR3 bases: TGTGCCAGCAGTGCGGGGGGAAGCTATGGCTACACCTTC.

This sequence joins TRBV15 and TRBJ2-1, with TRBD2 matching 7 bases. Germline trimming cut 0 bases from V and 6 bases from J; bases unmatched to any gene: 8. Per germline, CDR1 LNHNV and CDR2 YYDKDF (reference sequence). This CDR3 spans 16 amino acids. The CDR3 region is CATSRDLGGKVNEQFF. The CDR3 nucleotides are TGTGCCACCAGCAGAGATCTGGGGGGGAAAGTCAATGAGCAGTTCTTC.

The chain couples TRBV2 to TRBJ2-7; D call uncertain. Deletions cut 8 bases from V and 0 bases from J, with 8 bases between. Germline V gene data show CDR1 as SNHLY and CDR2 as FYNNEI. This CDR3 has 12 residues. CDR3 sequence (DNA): TGTGCCAGCCAAAGGGACTCCTACGAGCAGTACTTC. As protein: CASQRDSYEQYF.

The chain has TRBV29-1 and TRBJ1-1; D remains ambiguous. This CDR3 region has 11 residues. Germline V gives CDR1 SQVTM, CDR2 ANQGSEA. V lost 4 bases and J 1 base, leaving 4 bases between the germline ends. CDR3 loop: CSVASNTEAFF. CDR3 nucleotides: TGCAGCGTTGCTTCGAACACTGAAGCTTTCTTT.

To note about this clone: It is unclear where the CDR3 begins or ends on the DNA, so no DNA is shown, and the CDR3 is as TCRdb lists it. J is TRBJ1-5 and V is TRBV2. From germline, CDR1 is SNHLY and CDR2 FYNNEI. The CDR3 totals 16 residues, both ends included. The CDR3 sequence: CASRLRAGTQNQPQHF.

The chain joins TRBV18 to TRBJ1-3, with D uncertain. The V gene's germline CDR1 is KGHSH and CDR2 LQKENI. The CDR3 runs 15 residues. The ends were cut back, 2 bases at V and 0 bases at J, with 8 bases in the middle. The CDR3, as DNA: TGTGCCAGCTCACCAGACCCAAACTCTGGAAACACCATATATTTT. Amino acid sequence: CASSPDPNSGNTIYF.

CDR3 DNA sequence: TGCGCCAGCAGCCCCCTTGGGGAGACCCAGTACTTC. It translates to CASSPLGETQYF. This rearrangement joins TRBV10-2 to TRBJ2-5; D uncertain. The ends were cut back, 6 bases at V and 5 bases at J, with 10 bases in the middle. The CDR3 has 12 residues. Germline CDR1 is WSHSY and CDR2 is SAAADI.